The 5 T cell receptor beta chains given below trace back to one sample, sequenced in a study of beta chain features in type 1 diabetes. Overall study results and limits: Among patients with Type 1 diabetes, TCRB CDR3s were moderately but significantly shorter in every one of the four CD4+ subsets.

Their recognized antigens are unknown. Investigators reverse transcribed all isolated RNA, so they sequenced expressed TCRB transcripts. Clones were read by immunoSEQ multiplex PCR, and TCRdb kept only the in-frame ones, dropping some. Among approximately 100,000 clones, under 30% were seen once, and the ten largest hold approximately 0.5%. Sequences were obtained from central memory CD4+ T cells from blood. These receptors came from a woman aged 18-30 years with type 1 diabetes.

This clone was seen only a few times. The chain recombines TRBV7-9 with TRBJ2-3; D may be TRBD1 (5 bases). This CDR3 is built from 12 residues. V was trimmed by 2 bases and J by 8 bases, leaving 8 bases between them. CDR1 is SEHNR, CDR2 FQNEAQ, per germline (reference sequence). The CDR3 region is CASSLSQGTQYF. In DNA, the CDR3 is TGTGCCAGCAGCTTAAGTCAGGGTACGCAGTATTTT.

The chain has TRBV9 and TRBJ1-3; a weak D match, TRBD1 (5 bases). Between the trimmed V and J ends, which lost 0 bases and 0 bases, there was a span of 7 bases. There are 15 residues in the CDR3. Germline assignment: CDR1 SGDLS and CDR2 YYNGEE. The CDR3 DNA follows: TGTGCCAGCAGCGTAGAGGACAACTCTGGAAACACCATATATTTT. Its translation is CASSVEDNSGNTIYF.

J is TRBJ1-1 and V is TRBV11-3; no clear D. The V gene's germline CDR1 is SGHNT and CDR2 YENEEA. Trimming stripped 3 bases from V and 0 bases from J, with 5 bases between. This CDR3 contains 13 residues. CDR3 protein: CASSLQVNTEAFF. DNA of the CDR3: TGTGCCAGCAGCTTGCAGGTGAACACTGAAGCTTTCTTT.

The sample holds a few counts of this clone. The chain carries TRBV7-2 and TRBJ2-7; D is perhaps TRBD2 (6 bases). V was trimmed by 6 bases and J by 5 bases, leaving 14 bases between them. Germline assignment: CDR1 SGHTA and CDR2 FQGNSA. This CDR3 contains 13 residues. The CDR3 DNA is TGTGCCAGCAGAAACGGCGGGGAGGACGAGCAGTACTTC. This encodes CASRNGGEDEQYF.

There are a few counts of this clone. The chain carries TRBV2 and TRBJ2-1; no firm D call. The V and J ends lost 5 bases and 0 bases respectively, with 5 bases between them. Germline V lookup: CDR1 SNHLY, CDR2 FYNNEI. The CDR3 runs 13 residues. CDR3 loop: CASSSDSYNEQFF. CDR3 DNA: TGTGCCAGCAGTAGCGACTCCTACAATGAGCAGTTCTTC.